These T cell receptor beta chains were read from a single sample in a study of beta chain features in type 1 diabetes. Clones were read by immunoSEQ multiplex PCR, and TCRdb kept only the in-frame ones, dropping some. The sample has about 700,000 clones; about an eighth are singletons. Sequencing used naive CD4+ T cells from blood. The receptors originated from a man between 18 and 35 years old with type 1 diabetes. Each CDR3 is given with its conserved first and last residue.

v_call: TRBV29-1
cdr3_aa: CSVAFGSGNQPQHF

v_call: TRBV4-2
cdr3_aa: CASSPRTSGSTDTQYF

v_call: TRBV11-2
cdr3_aa: CASSRLATNTGELFF

v_call: TRBV30
cdr3_aa: CASQTGEANTIYF

v_call: TRBV28
cdr3_aa: CASSSGQANYGYTF

v_call: TRBV10-3
cdr3_aa: CAIRQQETQYF

v_call: TRBV11-2
cdr3_aa: CASSLQTGGTQETQYF

v_call: TRBV14
cdr3_aa: CASSLETSGEYEQYF

v_call: TRBV6-5
cdr3_aa: CASSYSPGKQYF

v_call: TRBV5-4
cdr3_aa: CASSTDFSTDTQYF

v_call: TRBV6-6
cdr3_aa: CASSYGPGTMNTEAFF

v_call: TRBV5-5
cdr3_aa: CASKPGQDTEAFF

v_call: TRBV29-1
cdr3_aa: CSEGLTEAFF

v_call: TRBV4-2
cdr3_aa: CASSQDVAAASNQPQHF

v_call: TRBV10-3
cdr3_aa: CAISEGGLAVTDTQYF

v_call: TRBV7-9
cdr3_aa: CARQGQNTGELFF

v_call: TRBV5-4
cdr3_aa: CASSLAYRDIYADGYTF

v_call: TRBV28
cdr3_aa: CASSQGGSYGYTF

v_call: TRBV29-1
cdr3_aa: CSVGGGLSGDGYTF

v_call: TRBV7-9
cdr3_aa: CASSLSAETQYF

v_call: TRBV14
cdr3_aa: CASSFGGGTGELFF

v_call: TRBV25-1
cdr3_aa: CASSSGTGWAGELFF

v_call: TRBV6-1
cdr3_aa: CASSMSQNYGYTF

v_call: TRBV5-6
cdr3_aa: CASSGTGPPYNEQFF

v_call: TRBV4-2
cdr3_aa: CASSQGTGGEKLFF